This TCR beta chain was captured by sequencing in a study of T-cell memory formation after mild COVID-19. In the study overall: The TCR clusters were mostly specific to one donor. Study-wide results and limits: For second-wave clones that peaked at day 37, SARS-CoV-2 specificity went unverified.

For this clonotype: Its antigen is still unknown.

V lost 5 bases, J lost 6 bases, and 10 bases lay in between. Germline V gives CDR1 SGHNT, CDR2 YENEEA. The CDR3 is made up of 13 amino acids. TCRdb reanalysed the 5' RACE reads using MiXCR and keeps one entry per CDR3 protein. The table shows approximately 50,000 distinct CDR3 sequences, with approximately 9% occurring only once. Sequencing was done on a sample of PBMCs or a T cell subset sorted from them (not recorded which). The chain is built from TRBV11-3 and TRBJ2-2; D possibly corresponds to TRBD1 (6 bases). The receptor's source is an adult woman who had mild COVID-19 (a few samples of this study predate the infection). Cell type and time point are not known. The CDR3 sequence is CASSVQGPGELFF. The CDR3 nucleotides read TGTGCCAGCAGCGTACAGGGTCCCGGGGAGCTGTTTTTT.